A selection of T cell receptor beta chains follows, all from one sample in a study of CD8+CD57+ T cells in acquired aplastic anemia. TCRdb re-analysed the reads in MiXCR, keeping a single row per CDR3 protein. There are around 130,000 distinct CDR3 sequences in the sample; more than 40% occur only once, and 2% to 3% lies in the top ten. The sequenced sample consisted of sorted CD4+, CD8+, or CD8+CD57+ T cells (not recorded which) from PBMCs. Receptors were obtained from a human donor in good health, serving as a control. Each CDR3 is given with its conserved first and last residue. Each record gives: clone size, J gene, D gene, V gene, CDR3 protein, CDR3 DNA. A D gene is named only where the DNA matches it firmly. The size field is filled for only some rows; it gives once, few, many or a size class.

many TRBJ1-5 . TRBV6-2/TRBV6-3 CASNLRAGNQPQHF TGTGCCAGCAATCTAAGGGCAGGTAATCAGCCCCAGCATTTT
. TRBJ1-6 TRBD1 TRBV25-1 CASSEYIPGQNSPLHF TGTGCCAGCAGTGAATATATTCCGGGACAGAATTCACCCCTCCACTTT
. TRBJ1-2 TRBD1 TRBV25-1 CASSEWTGNYGYTF TGTGCCAGCAGTGAATGGACAGGGAACTATGGCTACACCTTC
. TRBJ2-3 . TRBV30 CAWGWTDYRDTQYF TGTGCCTGGGGCTGGACAGACTACCGAGATACGCAGTATTTT
. TRBJ2-5 . TRBV14 CASSRDRIETQYF TGTGCCAGCAGCAGAGACCGAATAGAGACCCAGTACTTC
. TRBJ2-7 TRBD1 TRBV29-1 CSVRTGGYEQYF TGCAGCGTTCGGACAGGGGGCTACGAGCAGTACTTC
few TRBJ1-2 . TRBV29-1 CSVERSITVLNYGYTF TGCAGCGTTGAAAGATCTATCACCGTTCTAAACTATGGCTACACCTTC
. TRBJ2-7 TRBD1 TRBV7-9 CASSPATGGFYEQYF TGCGCCAGCAGCCCTGCGACAGGGGGGTTCTACGAGCAGTACTTC
. TRBJ1-5 . TRBV20-1 CSAGSTGSNQPQHF TGCAGTGCGGGATCAACAGGTAGCAATCAGCCCCAGCATTTT
. TRBJ2-3 . TRBV4-3 CASSQQGIDTQYF TGCGCCAGCAGCCAGCAGGGTATAGATACGCAGTATTTT
. TRBJ2-7 . TRBV7-6 CASSIHHEQYF TGTGCCAGCAGCATTCACCACGAGCAGTACTTC
many TRBJ1-3 . TRBV20-1 CSARLDSGNTIYF TGCAGTGCTAGGCTGGACTCTGGAAACACCATATATTTT
. TRBJ2-7 TRBD2 TRBV20-1 CSATPGTSGGSYEQYF TGCAGTGCTACCCCAGGGACTAGCGGGGGCTCCTACGAGCAGTACTTC
. TRBJ1-6 TRBD1 TRBV7-9 CASSRGQGDSPLHF TGTGCCAGCAGCAGAGGACAGGGTGATTCACCCCTCCACTTT
many TRBJ2-5 . TRBV7-2 CASSLGGLQETQYF TGTGCCAGCAGCTTAGGGGGACTCCAAGAGACCCAGTACTTC
few TRBJ1-2 TRBD1 TRBV12-3/TRBV12-4 CASSLGTGMYGYTF TGTGCCAGCAGTCTTGGGACAGGGATGTATGGCTACACCTTC
. TRBJ1-4 TRBD1 TRBV6-1 CASSRTGGLSEKLFF TGTGCCAGCAGTAGGACAGGGGGCTTGAGCGAAAAACTGTTTTTT
. TRBJ2-3 . TRBV5-1 CASSVDSTDTQYF TGCGCCAGCAGCGTCGACAGCACAGATACGCAGTATTTT
. TRBJ1-6 . TRBV13 CASRRREQDNSPLHF TGTGCCAGCAGACGCAGGGAACAGGATAATTCACCCCTCCACTTC
. TRBJ1-5 . TRBV7-2 CASSLITSHQPQHF TGTGCCAGCAGCTTAATAACAAGCCATCAGCCCCAGCATTTT
many TRBJ2-5 TRBD1 TRBV20-1 CSASDRDRGTKTQYF TGCAGTGCTAGCGACCGGGACAGGGGGACGAAGACCCAGTACTTC
. TRBJ1-2 . TRBV7-9 CASSQDSGLGTGYTF TGTGCCAGCAGCCAAGATTCGGGCCTGGGCACTGGCTACACCTTC
. TRBJ2-1 TRBD2 TRBV10-3 CAIRGGGDEQFF TGTGCCATCAGGGGGGGGGGGGATGAGCAGTTCTTC
many TRBJ1-2 . TRBV18 CASSPLDNYGYTF TGTGCCAGCTCACCGTTAGATAACTATGGCTACACCTTC
many TRBJ1-2 TRBD1 TRBV5-1 CASSPGDRVSGYGYTF TGCGCCAGCAGCCCCGGGGACAGGGTCAGTGGCTATGGCTACACCTTC
once TRBJ2-2 . TRBV7-2 CASSLTLNTGELFF TGTGCCAGCAGCTTAACACTGAACACCGGGGAGCTGTTTTTT
many TRBJ1-2 . TRBV2 CASSEETNYGYTF TGTGCCAGCAGCGAGGAAACTAACTATGGCTACACCTTC
few TRBJ2-3 . TRBV24-1 CATSDFGRSTDTQYF TGTGCCACCAGTGATTTTGGGAGGAGCACAGATACGCAGTATTTT
. TRBJ1-2 . TRBV7-9 CASISADYGYTF TGTGCCAGTATAAGCGCGGATTATGGCTACACCTTC
few TRBJ1-2 . TRBV29-1 CSASEGRGYTF TGCAGCGCTTCCGAGGGGAGAGGCTACACCTTC
many TRBJ2-3 TRBD2 TRBV20-1 CSASFSAGGFTDTQYF TGCAGTGCTAGTTTTTCAGCGGGGGGTTTCACAGATACGCAGTATTTT
. TRBJ1-5 . TRBV5-5 CASSLGPYQPQHF TGTGCCAGCAGCCTAGGACCTTATCAGCCCCAGCATTTT
few TRBJ1-6 . TRBV25-1 CASIIIGSRVALHF TGTGCCAGCATTATAATCGGTTCCCGCGTTGCCCTCCACTTT
few TRBJ1-5 . TRBV4-3 CARGPLGGINQPQHF TGCGCCAGAGGACCGCTAGGAGGGATCAATCAGCCCCAGCATTTT
many TRBJ2-7 . TRBV7-9 CASSPGSYEQYF TGTGCCAGCAGCCCCGGGTCCTACGAGCAGTACTTC
. TRBJ1-2 TRBD1 TRBV7-9 CASSNGQGREGYTF TGTGCCAGCAGCAATGGACAGGGACGAGAAGGCTACACCTTC
many TRBJ2-5 . TRBV6-2/TRBV6-3 CASSYSPWTRGQETQYF TGTGCCAGCAGTTACTCGCCCTGGACAAGGGGCCAAGAGACCCAGTACTTC
. TRBJ2-1 . TRBV11-2 CASSLVGGYNEQFF TGTGCCAGCAGCTTAGTAGGAGGGTACAATGAGCAGTTCTTC
many TRBJ1-3 . TRBV7-2 CASSLNTGVGNTIYF TGTGCCAGCAGCTTAAACACCGGAGTCGGAAACACCATATATTTT
many TRBJ2-2 TRBD2 TRBV25-1 CASSGGLAGTGELFF TGTGCCAGCAGTGGGGGACTAGCGGGGACCGGGGAGCTGTTTTTT
many TRBJ1-5 . TRBV5-6 CASSLWAGSYSNQPQHF TGTGCCAGCAGCTTGTGGGCAGGTTCCTATAGCAATCAGCCCCAGCATTTT
. TRBJ1-5 . TRBV19 CASSSVDQPQHF TGTGCCAGTAGTTCAGTAGATCAGCCCCAGCATTTT
. TRBJ2-7 TRBD2 TRBV7-9 CASSSGTSGTYEQYF TGTGCCAGCAGCTCCGGGACTAGCGGGACCTACGAGCAGTACTTC
. TRBJ2-7 TRBD2 TRBV30 CAWSPTGGAYGQYF TGTGCCTGGAGCCCCACGGGGGGAGCCTACGGGCAGTACTTC
. TRBJ2-5 . TRBV19 CASNKGGGSQGTQYF TGTGCCAGTAATAAAGGGGGGGGCAGTCAAGGGACCCAGTACTTC
. TRBJ2-1 TRBD2 TRBV2 CASSETGTSGGYNEQFF TGTGCCAGCAGTGAAACCGGGACTAGCGGGGGGTACAATGAGCAGTTCTTC
. TRBJ2-1 TRBD2 TRBV2 CASRTSGGAVYEQFF TGTGCCAGCAGGACTAGCGGGGGGGCGGTTTATGAGCAGTTCTTC
once TRBJ1-2 TRBD1 TRBV20-1 CSARGQINGYTF TGCAGTGCTAGGGGACAGATCAATGGCTACACCTTC
few TRBJ2-7 TRBD2 TRBV11-1 CASSSSGLSQEQYF TGTGCCAGCAGCTCCTCGGGACTAAGCCAAGAGCAGTACTTC
many TRBJ2-1 . TRBV7-9 CASIFNGRISNEQFF TGTGCCAGCATCTTCAACGGGCGAATCAGTAATGAGCAGTTCTTC
many TRBJ2-3 . TRBV24-1 CATSGTTDTQYF TGTGCCACCAGTGGAACCACAGATACGCAGTATTTT
once TRBJ2-1 . TRBV11-3 CASSLLGEQFF TGTGCCAGCAGCCTACTAGGTGAGCAGTTCTTC
few TRBJ1-6 . TRBV4-3 CACSQGSPGGESPPLHF TGCGCCTGCAGCCAAGGGTCCCCGGGGGGCGAGTCACCGCCCCTCCACTTT
. TRBJ2-5 . TRBV7-4 CASTPQGTQYF TGTGCCAGCACCCCCCAGGGGACCCAGTACTTC
many TRBJ1-2 . TRBV20-1 CSATLPRDGNYGYTF TGCAGTGCTACTTTGCCACGGGACGGGAACTATGGCTACACCTTC
. TRBJ1-1 . TRBV3-1 CASSQPYNTEAFF TGTGCCAGCAGCCAACCATACAACACTGAAGCTTTCTTT
few TRBJ2-1 TRBD2 TRBV25-1 CASSGEGRGSYNEQFF TGTGCCAGCAGTGGGGAGGGGCGCGGATCCTACAATGAGCAGTTCTTC
once TRBJ1-6 TRBD1 TRBV30 CAWSRQGNSPLHF TGTGCCTGGAGTCGACAGGGGAATTCACCCCTCCACTTT
few TRBJ1-2 TRBD1 TRBV7-2 CVSSPGGGGYTF TGTGTCAGCAGCCCAGGGGGGGGCGGCTACACCTTC
. TRBJ1-2 TRBD1 TRBV10-3 CAISGSPGQGFGYTF TGTGCCATCAGTGGATCACCGGGACAGGGGTTTGGCTACACCTTC